This passage covers 28 T cell receptor beta chains from one sample sequenced in a study of blood T cells in healthy people across ages. Primers used in a second PCR of roughly 6 to 11 cycles were a sample-barcoded 5' primer and a J-beta primer mix. TCRdb reprocessed the 5' RACE reads via MiXCR and lists one record per CDR3 protein. The data show some 1.7 million distinct CDR3 sequences, 28% seen once. The sequenced sample was blood. Receptors originate from a woman in her thirties in good health.

The chain uses TRBV27 and TRBJ1-5, with a weak D call TRBD1 (5 bases). Germline CDR1 reads MNHEY; CDR2 reads SMNVEV (reference sequence). V dropped 4 bases and J dropped 3 bases, with 10 bases sitting between them. CDR3 size: 14 residues. CDR3 sequence (DNA): TGTGCCAGCAGTTACGTAGGGACCAATCAGCCCCAGCATTTT. It specifies CASSYVGTNQPQHF.

The CDR3 DNA reads TGTGCCAGCAGACTCGGTTACCAAGAGACCCAGTACTTC. This codes for CASRLGYQETQYF. The V gene is TRBV12-3 or TRBV12-4, the J gene TRBJ2-5; D is unresolved. The CDR3 totals 13 residues. V gave up 6 bases and J gave up 0 bases, with 8 bases separating them.

To note about this clonotype: At one boundary the junction diverges from the germline segment, which might be a read error. V and J are TRBV7-7 and TRBJ2-7, with D hard to call. Per the germline V gene, CDR1 is SSHAT and CDR2 is FNYEAQ (reference sequence). This CDR3 is 14 amino acids long. CDR3 protein: CASSKDQSSCEQYF. DNA for the CDR3: TGTGCCAGCAGCAAAGACCAAAGCTCCTGCGAGCAGTACTTC.

This clonotype was detected once. This sequence may be a read error, since a much larger clone differs from it by one base. The chain carries TRBV15 and TRBJ2-6; weak D call: TRBD1 (5 bases). Germline V gives CDR1 LNHNV, CDR2 YYDKDF (reference sequence). The CDR3 covers 13 residues. The CDR3 reads CASWTTGANVRTF. In nucleotides, the CDR3 is TGTGCCTCATGGACCACTGGGGCCAACGTCCGGACTTTC. The complete variable domain, with remaining parts taken from reference TRBV15 and TRBJ2-6, reads DAMVIQNPRYQVTQFGKPVTLSCSQTLNHNVMYWYQQKSSQAPKLLFHYYDKDFNNEADTPDNFQSRRPNTSFCFLDIRSPGLGDTAMYLCASWTTGANVRTFGAGSRLTVL.

The rearrangement uses TRBV6-5 and TRBJ1-5, with 8 bases identical to TRBD1. V shed 2 bases and J 8 bases; nucleotides not matched to a gene: 2. The CDR3 covers 13 residues. Germline loops: CDR1 MNHEY, CDR2 SVGAGI. The CDR3 loop is CASSYGQGEPQHF. The CDR3, as DNA: TGTGCCAGCAGTTACGGACAGGGAGAGCCCCAGCATTTT.

With regard to this clonotype: A much larger clonotype is one base distant, so this may be a read error. The J gene is TRBJ1-2, the V gene TRBV7-9, with D perhaps TRBD1 (5 bases). This CDR3 has 14 amino acids. Germline V CDR1 and CDR2: SEHNR, FQNEAQ (reference sequence). The CDR3 is CASSYRDRDYGHTF. CDR3 coding DNA: TGTGCCAGCAGCTACCGAGACAGAGACTATGGCCACACCTTC.

V gene TRBV27 combines with J gene TRBJ2-1, with D possibly matching TRBD2 (7 bases). V was trimmed by 6 bases and J by 7 bases, leaving 19 bases between them. Germline CDR1 reads MNHEY; CDR2 reads SMNVEV (reference sequence). This CDR3 contains 15 residues. The CDR3 region is CASRRGLGGVNEQFF. The CDR3 DNA is TGTGCCAGCAGACGAGGACTAGGGGGGGTGAATGAGCAGTTCTTC.

At least ten counts were recorded for this clonotype. A much larger clone differs from this one at a single base, so this may be a read error. The chain combines TRBV10-3 with TRBJ2-5; the D is unclear. CDR1 is ENHRY and CDR2 is SYGVKD in the germline V gene. The V gene lost 11 bases and the J gene lost 3 bases, with 13 bases spanning the gap. This CDR3 contains 12 residues. CDR3 coding DNA: TGTGCCCCCTCCGCAATGGAAGAGACCCAGTACTTC. Its translation is CAPSAMEETQYF.

This clonotype was observed a handful of times. The chain couples TRBV5-6 to TRBJ1-2; 9 nucleotides align to TRBD1. Trimming cost V 7 bases and J 8 bases; bases outside gene matches: 9. This CDR3 contains 13 residues. Germline V gene sequence: CDR1 SGHDT, CDR2 YYEEEE. The CDR3 coding sequence is TGTGCCAGCCGGGACAGGGCCCTCTGGGGCTACACCTTC. This encodes CASRDRALWGYTF.

Regarding this clonotype: At one end the junction does not follow the germline gene, possibly because of a read error. The chain is built from TRBV20-1 and TRBJ2-7; a weak D match, TRBD2 (7 bases). CDR3 length equals 13 residues. Germline assignment: CDR1 DFQATT and CDR2 SNEGSKA (reference sequence). The DNA for the CDR3 is TGCAGTGCTAGGGGGGGGCTTACCTACGAGCAGGACTTC. Translation gives CSARGGLTYEQDF.

The chain combines TRBV7-2 with TRBJ1-4; D may be TRBD1 (5 bases). V lost 8 bases and J 4 bases, leaving 14 bases between the germline ends. The CDR3 loop spans 14 amino acids. The V gene's germline CDR1 is SGHTA and CDR2 FQGNSA. The DNA for the CDR3 is TGTGCCAGCCGGGGAATGCAGGGTAATGAAAAACTGTTTTTT. Translated: CASRGMQGNEKLFF. The full variable domain, rest sourced from reference TRBV7-2 and TRBJ1-4, is GAGVSQSPSNKVTEKGKDVELRCDPISGHTALYWYRQSLGQGLEFLIYFQGNSAPDKSGLPSDRFSAERTGGSVSTLTIQRTQQEDSAVYLCASRGMQGNEKLFFGSGTQLSVL.

The CDR3 sequence: CASGWGRENTIYF. As DNA, the CDR3 is TGTGCCAGCGGCTGGGGCAGGGAAAACACCATATATTTT. The chain employs TRBV27 and TRBJ1-3; D is possibly TRBD1 (5 bases). Germline lookup yields CDR1 MNHEY and CDR2 SMNVEV (reference sequence). The CDR3 totals 13 residues. V lost 8 bases and J 6 bases, leaving 14 bases between the germline ends.

This chain links TRBV5-1 with TRBJ1-1; D not resolved. This CDR3 contains 14 residues. Germline CDR1 is SGHRS and CDR2 is YFSETQ. V lost 4 bases and J lost 3, with 13 bases in between. The CDR3: CASSTGIKDTEAFF. The CDR3 DNA follows: TGCGCCAGCAGCACGGGGATAAAAGACACTGAAGCTTTCTTT.

This clonotype was seen ten or more times. The chain joins TRBV7-2 to TRBJ1-2, with D hard to call. The CDR3 extends over 14 amino acids. The germline gives CDR1 SGHTA, CDR2 FQGNSA. V lost 5 bases and J lost 4, with 14 bases in between. As DNA, the CDR3 is TGTGCCAGCAGCACAGACCGGGAGACCTATGGCTACACCTTC. Translation gives CASSTDRETYGYTF.

V is TRBV29-1 and J is TRBJ1-4, with D maybe TRBD1 (5 bases). Germline assignment: CDR1 SQVTM and CDR2 ANQGSEA. This CDR3 has 13 amino acids. The V end lost 4 bases, the J end lost 5 bases, and 11 bases lay between the germline ends. The CDR3 region has the DNA TGCAGCGTTGGGACACTCCGAAATGAAAAACTGTTTTTT. This translates into CSVGTLRNEKLFF.

In its sample, this clonotype was seen a few times. The chain employs TRBV29-1 and TRBJ2-5, with 11 bases that match TRBD2. This CDR3 has 15 amino acids. CDR1 is SQVTM, CDR2 ANQGSEA, per germline. V shed 3 bases, J shed 4 bases, and the junction held 7 bases outside the gene matches. CDR3 DNA: TGCAGCGTTGATACTAGCGGGAGCGGGCGAGAGACCCAGTACTTC. Translating it yields CSVDTSGSGRETQYF.

This clonotype came up a few times. This rearrangement joins TRBV5-1 to TRBJ2-3; a possible D gene is TRBD2 (7 bases). Germline V lookup: CDR1 SGHRS, CDR2 YFSETQ. V dropped 5 bases and J dropped 5 bases, with 21 bases sitting between them. This CDR3 spans 16 amino acids. The CDR3 nucleotides read TGCGCCAGCAGAACTGATGCGGGGGCCTCCGAAGATACGCAGTATTTT. As protein: CASRTDAGASEDTQYF.

There are a few counts of this clonotype. The rearrangement links TRBV3-1 to TRBJ2-1; D gene ambiguous. Germline V lookup: CDR1 LGHDT, CDR2 YNNKEL (reference sequence). The CDR3 has 15 amino acids. Trimming took 5 bases from V and 2 from J, leaving 13 bases between them. Written as DNA, the CDR3 is TGTGCCAGCAGCAAAACCCCTGAACCCTACAATGAGCAGTTCTTC. This translates into CASSKTPEPYNEQFF.

This clonotype was recorded a few times. This sequence joins TRBV6-6 and TRBJ1-1, with a tentative D call TRBD1 (5 bases). Trimming removed 8 bases at V and 6 bases at J, with 10 bases between. Germline assignment: CDR1 MNHNY and CDR2 SVGAGI (reference sequence). The CDR3 is made up of 11 amino acids. The CDR3 protein is CASFRDSEAFF. In DNA form, the CDR3 reads TGTGCCAGCTTTCGGGACTCTGAAGCTTTCTTT.

As regards this clonotype: A clone one base away is much larger, so this may be a read error. V is TRBV20-1 and J is TRBJ2-5; weak D call: TRBD1 (6 bases). CDR1 is DFQATT, CDR2 SNEGSKA, per germline (reference sequence). This CDR3 region has 11 residues. The CDR3 is CRAAGEETQYF. The CDR3 DNA reads as TGCAGGGCTGCAGGGGAAGAGACCCAGTACTTC.

The V gene is TRBV7-2, the J gene TRBJ2-5; TRBD2 matches at 13 bases. The J segment lost 5 bases and the V segment lost 5 bases, leaving 17 bases of the junction unmatched. CDR3 length: 19 residues. Per germline, CDR1 SGHTA and CDR2 FQGNSA. In DNA, the CDR3 is TGTGCCAGCAGCCCAAGCCCACTAGCGGGGGGGACGATTAGTGAGACCCAGTACTTC. This translates into CASSPSPLAGGTISETQYF.

The chain couples TRBV3-1 to TRBJ2-2; D is perhaps TRBD2 (6 bases). This CDR3 contains 14 residues. The germline V gene has CDR1 LGHDT and CDR2 YNNKEL (reference sequence). The ends were cut back, 8 bases at V and 2 bases at J, with 12 bases in the middle. In DNA form, the CDR3 reads TGTGCCAGCGGTAGCGGATTAAACACCGGGGAGCTGTTTTTT. It yields the protein CASGSGLNTGELFF.

The chain links TRBV30 to TRBJ1-2; 8 bases agree with TRBD1. The CDR3 totals 14 residues. The germline V gene encodes CDR1 GTSNPN and CDR2 SVGIG (reference sequence). Trimming removed 5 bases from V and 4 bases from J; junction bases left unmatched: 9. The CDR3 spells CAWGTGAGTYGYTF. The CDR3, as DNA: TGTGCCTGGGGGACAGGCGCGGGAACCTATGGCTACACCTTC.

This clonotype occurred many times. V is TRBV15 and J is TRBJ2-1; D uncertain. The CDR3 runs to 18 residues. Germline V CDR1 and CDR2: LNHNV, YYDKDF (reference sequence). Trimming took off 0 bases at V and 1 base at J, with 16 bases between the two ends. In DNA form, the CDR3 reads TGTGCCACCAGCAGAGAAGTAACTACCCGGGTATCCTACAATGAGCAGTTCTTC. Its protein product is CATSREVTTRVSYNEQFF.

This clonotype has more than one count but fewer than ten. V is TRBV20-1 and J is TRBJ2-1; D gene uncertain. With 1 base removed from V and 6 bases from J, the gap between germline ends came to 10 bases. The CDR3 has 13 amino acids. The V gene's germline CDR1 is DFQATT and CDR2 SNEGSKA (reference sequence). CDR3 nucleotides: TGCAGTGCTAGAGTCCCTGTTTCCAATGAGCAGTTCTTC. Protein sequence: CSARVPVSNEQFF.

The chain joins TRBV7-2 to TRBJ2-1; no reliable D call. Trimming left V 5 bases short and J 7 bases short, with 18 bases between. The germline V gene encodes CDR1 SGHTA and CDR2 FQGNSA. The CDR3 length is 15 residues. CDR3 residues: CASSRSIAGSNEQFF. DNA of the CDR3: TGTGCCAGCAGCCGTAGCATCGCCGGTTCAAATGAGCAGTTCTTC. Drawing the rest from reference TRBV7-2 and TRBJ2-1, the complete variable domain is GAGVSQSPSNKVTEKGKDVELRCDPISGHTALYWYRQSLGQGLEFLIYFQGNSAPDKSGLPSDRFSAERTGGSVSTLTIQRTQQEDSAVYLCASSRSIAGSNEQFFGPGTRLTVL.

This clonotype was seen a handful of times. This chain links TRBV27 with TRBJ2-4, with TRBD1 as a possible D gene (6 bases). The J call is in doubt because the DNA end fits TRBJ2-7 better. Looked up from germline, CDR1 is MNHEY and CDR2 is SMNVEV (reference sequence). The CDR3 runs to 17 residues. The CDR3 region is CASSFGRDTKGSYEQYF. The CDR3 DNA reads TGTGCCAGCAGTTTTGGCCGGGACACCAAGGGGAGTTACGAGCAGTACTTC.

This clonotype was found once. CDR3 region: CSVEPHTLGGTPFF. CDR3 nucleotides: TGCAGCGTTGAACCCCACACCTTGGGGGGAACCCCGTTCTTC. The chain couples TRBV29-1 to TRBJ2-1; weak D call: TRBD2 (6 bases). Germline V gene sequence: CDR1 SQVTM, CDR2 ANQGSEA. This CDR3 is built from 14 residues. V gave up 2 bases and J gave up 15 bases, with 23 bases separating them.